The 14 T cell receptor beta chains listed next were all sequenced from one sample in a study of T cells in Graves' hyperthyroidism and ophthalmopathy. Template material for amplifying TCR beta CDR3 regions consisted of RNA transcripts. Using the HTBI primer set, a first-round RT-PCR was run on the TCR CDR3. TCRdb reanalysed the multiplex PCR reads using MiXCR and keeps one entry per CDR3 protein. The data hold about 350,000 distinct CDR3 sequences, with about 15% observed a single time. The sample consisted of blood. The receptor set was obtained from a young woman with Graves' hyperthyroidism.

This CDR3 reads CAWSPAGRTEAFF. The CDR3 DNA sequence: TGTGCCTGGAGTCCGGCAGGGAGGACTGAAGCTTTCTTT. The genes are TRBV30 and TRBJ1-1; tentative D call: TRBD1 (5 bases). Between the trimmed V and J ends, which lost 2 bases and 5 bases, there was a span of 12 bases. Germline CDR1 and CDR2: GTSNPN and SVGIG (reference sequence). The CDR3 has 13 residues. The whole variable domain, filled in from reference TRBV30 and TRBJ1-1, reads SQTIHQWPATLVQPVGSPLSLECTVEGTSNPNLYWYRQAAGRGLQLLFYSVGIGQISSEVPQNLSASRPQDRQFILSSKKLLLSDSGFYLCAWSPAGRTEAFFGQGTRLTVV.

This clonotype has just a few counts. The germline gene is not matched at one end of the junction; a read error may be the cause. The V and J genes are TRBV7-2 and TRBJ2-2; maybe TRBD2 (5 bases). The germline V gene encodes CDR1 SGHTA and CDR2 FQGNSA. The CDR3 loop spans 13 amino acids. CDR3 in amino acids: CASSSTVTGELSF. In DNA form, the CDR3 reads TGTGCCAGCAGTTCCACCGTTACCGGGGAGCTGTCTTTT.

This clonotype was observed a few times. The chain carries TRBV29-1 and TRBJ2-1; 8 bases agree with TRBD2. CDR1 is SQVTM and CDR2 is ANQGSEA in the germline V gene. The CDR3 sequence is 14 residues long. V lost 4 bases, J lost 3 bases, and 5 bases stayed unmatched. This CDR3 reads CSVGFSGNYNEQFF. The CDR3 DNA follows: TGCAGCGTTGGGTTTAGCGGGAACTACAATGAGCAGTTCTTC.

The genes are TRBV19 and TRBJ1-1; no clear D gene. V was clipped by 4 bases and J by 1 base, with 1 base between them. The CDR3 consists of 11 residues. Germline lookup yields CDR1 LNHDA and CDR2 SQIVND (reference sequence). CDR3 region: CASSTNTEAFF. The DNA of the CDR3 is TGTGCCAGTAGTACGAACACTGAAGCTTTCTTT.

This clonotype was observed a few times. The chain employs TRBV5-1 and TRBJ2-2, with 9 nucleotides matching TRBD2. J was trimmed by 6 bases and V by 0 bases; bases with no gene match: 3. CDR1 SGHRS and CDR2 YFSETQ come from the germline V gene. The CDR3 spans 15 residues. The CDR3 spells CASSLVIAGAGELFF. CDR3 bases: TGCGCCAGCAGCTTGGTAATAGCGGGAGCCGGGGAGCTGTTTTTT.

The chain couples TRBV14 to TRBJ2-7, with TRBD2 matching 7 bases. Germline V gives CDR1 SGHDN, CDR2 FVKESK. This CDR3 is 16 amino acids long. V trimming: 0 bases; J trimming: 3 bases; junction bases outside the gene matches: 8. CDR3 protein: CASSQEVVRGIYEQYF. The CDR3 nucleotides are TGTGCCAGCAGCCAAGAGGTCGTGCGGGGGATCTACGAGCAGTACTTC. The variable domain in full, completed from reference TRBV14 and TRBJ2-7, reads EAGVTQFPSHSVIEKGQTVTLRCDPISGHDNLYWYRRVMGKEIKFLLHFVKESKQDESGMPNNRFLAERTGGTYSTLKVQPAELEDSGVYFCASSQEVVRGIYEQYFGPGTRLTVT.

CDR3 region: CATSAPDYNEQFF. The CDR3 DNA reads TGTGCCACCAGTGCTCCGGACTACAATGAGCAGTTCTTC. V and J are TRBV24-1 and TRBJ2-1; D is unclear. Germline V gene data show CDR1 as KGHDR and CDR2 as SFDVKD. Trimming cost V 5 bases and J 3 bases, with 7 bases left between them. The CDR3 extends over 13 amino acids.

This clonotype appeared many times. The chain combines TRBV28 with TRBJ1-4; D call uncertain. The germline V and J ends were trimmed by 4 bases and 5 bases, with 14 bases remaining between them. This CDR3 is 15 amino acids long. Germline V gene data show CDR1 as MDHEN and CDR2 as SYDVKM. CDR3 sequence reads: CASSSRHRRNEKLFF. CDR3 nucleotide sequence: TGTGCCAGCAGTTCCCGACACCGCCGGAATGAAAAACTGTTTTTT. The full variable domain, with the rest looked up from reference TRBV28 and TRBJ1-4, is DVKVTQSSRYLVKRTGEKVFLECVQDMDHENMFWYRQDPGLGLRLIYFSYDVKMKEKGDIPEGYSVSREKKERFSLILESASTNQTSMYLCASSSRHRRNEKLFFGSGTQLSVL.

This clonotype has a count of ten or more. The chain is built from TRBV25-1 and TRBJ2-7, with 9 bases matching TRBD1. The CDR3 spans 15 residues. After removal of 4 bases from V and 2 bases from J, the junction contained 6 bases not matched to a gene. CDR1 and CDR2 (germline): MGHDK, SYGVNS. The DNA of the CDR3 is TGTGCCAGCAGTGGGACCGGGACAGGGACCTACGAGCAGTACTTC. The encoded protein is CASSGTGTGTYEQYF.

This clonotype was detected ten times or more. The genes are TRBV13 and TRBJ2-3, with D tentatively TRBD1 (6 bases). The CDR3 spans 14 residues. Germline V CDR1 and CDR2: PRHDT, FYEKMQ (reference sequence). V lost 4 bases to trimming and J lost 6 bases, with 14 bases between them. CDR3 protein: CASSSPVTGDTQYF. CDR3 DNA: TGTGCCAGCAGCTCACCGGTTACAGGGGATACGCAGTATTTT.

There are many counts of this clonotype. V is TRBV2 and J is TRBJ2-5; TRBD2 matches 10 bases. Germline CDR1 is SNHLY and CDR2 is FYNNEI. The junction had 7 bases not matched to a gene; V was cut back by 7 bases and J by 5 bases. This CDR3 contains 14 residues. CDR3 sequence (DNA): TGTGCCAGCAAGAGGAGCGGGAGGGGGGAGACCCAGTACTTC. Translated, it gives CASKRSGRGETQYF.

The chain has TRBV7-9 and TRBJ2-1; 9 bases are a match to TRBD2. Germline assignment: CDR1 SEHNR and CDR2 FQNEAQ (reference sequence). V was pared by 3 bases and J by 6 bases, with 9 bases of the junction left unmatched. CDR3 size: 16 residues. The CDR3, as DNA: TGTGCCAGCAGCTTCCAGACCGGGACTAGCATCAATGAGCAGTTCTTC. Its translation: CASSFQTGTSINEQFF.

V is TRBV5-1 and J is TRBJ2-1, with 8 bases identical to TRBD2. J was trimmed by 0 bases and V by 1 base; bases with no gene match: 3. This CDR3 contains 16 residues. Germline values: CDR1 SGHRS, CDR2 YFSETQ. CDR3 nucleotide sequence: TGCGCCAGCAGCTTGACCGGGACTAGCTCCTACAATGAGCAGTTCTTC. Encoded protein: CASSLTGTSSYNEQFF.

About this clonotype itself: A much larger clone is a single base away; this may be a read error. This chain joins TRBV6-1 and TRBJ2-4, with TRBD1 as a possible D gene (6 bases). CDR3 length: 14 residues. The V end was cut by 11 bases, the J end by 6 bases, with 20 bases between. Germline loops: CDR1 MNHNS, CDR2 SASEGT. This chain's CDR3 is CACTPGDILNIQYF. In DNA form, the CDR3 reads TGTGCCTGCACCCCTGGGGACATACTAAACATTCAGTACTTC.